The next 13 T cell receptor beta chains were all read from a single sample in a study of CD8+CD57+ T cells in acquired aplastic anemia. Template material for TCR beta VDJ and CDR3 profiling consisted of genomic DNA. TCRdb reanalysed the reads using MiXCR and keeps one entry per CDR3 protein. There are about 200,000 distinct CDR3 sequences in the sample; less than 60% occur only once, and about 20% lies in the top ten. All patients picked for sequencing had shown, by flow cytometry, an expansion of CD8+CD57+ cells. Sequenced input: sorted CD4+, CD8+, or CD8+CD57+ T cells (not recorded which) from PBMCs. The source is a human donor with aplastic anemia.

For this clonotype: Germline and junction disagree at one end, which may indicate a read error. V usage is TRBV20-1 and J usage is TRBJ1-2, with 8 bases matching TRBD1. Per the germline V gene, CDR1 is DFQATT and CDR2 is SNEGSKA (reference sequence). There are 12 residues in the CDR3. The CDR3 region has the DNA TGCAGTGCCGAGACAGGGGTGTATGGCTTCACCTTC. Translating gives CSAETGVYGFTF.

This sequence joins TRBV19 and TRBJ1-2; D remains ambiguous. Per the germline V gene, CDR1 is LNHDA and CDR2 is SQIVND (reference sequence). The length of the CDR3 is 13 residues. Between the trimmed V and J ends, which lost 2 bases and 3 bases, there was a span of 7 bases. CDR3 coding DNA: TGTGCCAGTAGTATACTCGGGTACTATGGCTACACCTTC. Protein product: CASSILGYYGYTF. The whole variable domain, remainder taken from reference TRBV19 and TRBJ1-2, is DGGITQSPKYLFRKEGQNVTLSCEQNLNHDAMYWYRQDPGQGLRLIYYSQIVNDFQKGDIAEGYSVSREKKESFPLTVTSAQKNPTAFYLCASSILGYYGYTFGSGTRLTVV.

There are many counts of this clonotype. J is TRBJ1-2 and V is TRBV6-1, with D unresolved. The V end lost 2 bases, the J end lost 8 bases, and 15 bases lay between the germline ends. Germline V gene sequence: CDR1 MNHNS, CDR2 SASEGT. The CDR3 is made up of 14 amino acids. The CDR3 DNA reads TGTGCCAGCAGTGAACCCGCTGGACCGAGAGGCTACACCTTC. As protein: CASSEPAGPRGYTF.

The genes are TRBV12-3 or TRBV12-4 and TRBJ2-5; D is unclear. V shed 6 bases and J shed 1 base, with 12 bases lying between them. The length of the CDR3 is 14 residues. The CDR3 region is CASSNQEVQETQYF. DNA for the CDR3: TGTGCCAGCAGCAATCAGGAAGTCCAAGAGACCCAGTACTTC.

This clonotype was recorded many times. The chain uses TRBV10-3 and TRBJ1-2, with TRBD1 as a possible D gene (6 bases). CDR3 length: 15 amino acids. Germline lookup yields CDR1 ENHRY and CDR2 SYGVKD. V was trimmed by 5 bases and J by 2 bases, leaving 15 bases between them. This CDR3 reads CAISQQGTINYGYTF. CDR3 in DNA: TGTGCCATCAGTCAGCAGGGGACGATAAACTATGGCTACACCTTC.

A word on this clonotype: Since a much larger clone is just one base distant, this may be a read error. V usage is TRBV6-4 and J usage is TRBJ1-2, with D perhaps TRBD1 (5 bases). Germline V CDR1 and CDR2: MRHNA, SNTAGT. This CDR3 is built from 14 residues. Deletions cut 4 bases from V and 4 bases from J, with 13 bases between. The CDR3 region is CASSAEAGGYGYTF. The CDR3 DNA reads TGTGCCAGCAGTGCCGAGGCCGGGGGCTATGGCTACACCTTC.

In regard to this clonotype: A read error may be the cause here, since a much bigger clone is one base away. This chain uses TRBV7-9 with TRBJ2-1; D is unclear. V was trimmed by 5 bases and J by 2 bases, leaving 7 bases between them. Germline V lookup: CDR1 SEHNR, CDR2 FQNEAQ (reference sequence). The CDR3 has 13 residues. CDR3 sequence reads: CASSPQPYNEQFF. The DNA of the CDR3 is TGTGCCAGCAGCCCACAGCCCTACAATGAGCAGTTCTTC. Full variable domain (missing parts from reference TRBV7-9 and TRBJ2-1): DTGVSQNPRHKITKRGQNVTFRCDPISEHNRLYWYRQTLGQGPEFLTYFQNEAQLEKSRLLSDRFSAERPKGSFSTLEIQRTEQGDSAMYLCASSPQPYNEQFFGPGTRLTVL.

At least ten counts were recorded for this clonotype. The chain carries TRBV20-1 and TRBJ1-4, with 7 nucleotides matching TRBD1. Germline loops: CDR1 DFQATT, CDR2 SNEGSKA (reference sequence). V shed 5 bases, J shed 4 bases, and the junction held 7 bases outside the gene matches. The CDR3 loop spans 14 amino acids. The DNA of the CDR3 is TGCAGTGCTGCCCGGACAGGCCTTAATGAAAAACTGTTTTTT. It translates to CSAARTGLNEKLFF.

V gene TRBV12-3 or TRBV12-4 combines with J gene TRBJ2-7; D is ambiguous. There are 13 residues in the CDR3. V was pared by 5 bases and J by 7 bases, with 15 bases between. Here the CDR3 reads CASSHGRVLEQYF. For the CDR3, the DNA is TGTGCCAGCAGTCACGGACGGGTTTTAGAGCAGTACTTC.

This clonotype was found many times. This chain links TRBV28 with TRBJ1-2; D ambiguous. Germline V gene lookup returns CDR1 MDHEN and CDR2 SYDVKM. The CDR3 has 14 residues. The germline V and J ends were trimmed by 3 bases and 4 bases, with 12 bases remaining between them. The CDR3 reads CASSFRDMGYGYTF. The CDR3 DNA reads TGTGCCAGCAGTTTTCGAGACATGGGCTATGGCTACACCTTC.

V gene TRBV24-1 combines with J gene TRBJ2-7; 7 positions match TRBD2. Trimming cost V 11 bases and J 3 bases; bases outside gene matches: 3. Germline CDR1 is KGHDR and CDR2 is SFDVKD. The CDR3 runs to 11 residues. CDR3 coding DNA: TGTGCCAGCAGGGAGGGCTACGAGCAGTACTTC. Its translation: CASREGYEQYF.

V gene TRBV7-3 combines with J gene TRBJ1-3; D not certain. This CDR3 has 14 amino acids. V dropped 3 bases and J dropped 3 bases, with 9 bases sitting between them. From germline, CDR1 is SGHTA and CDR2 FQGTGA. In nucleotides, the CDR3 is TGTGCCAGCAGCTTGATGGGGATTGGAAACACCATATATTTT. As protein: CASSLMGIGNTIYF.

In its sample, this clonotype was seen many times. The CDR3 region is CASSDGPWGSEQFF. The CDR3 DNA follows: TGTGCCAGCAGTGACGGCCCTTGGGGATCTGAGCAGTTCTTC. V is TRBV25-1 and J is TRBJ2-1; no firm D call. V lost 3 bases and J 9 bases, leaving 15 bases between the germline ends. Germline CDR1 MGHDK, CDR2 SYGVNS. This CDR3 has 14 residues.